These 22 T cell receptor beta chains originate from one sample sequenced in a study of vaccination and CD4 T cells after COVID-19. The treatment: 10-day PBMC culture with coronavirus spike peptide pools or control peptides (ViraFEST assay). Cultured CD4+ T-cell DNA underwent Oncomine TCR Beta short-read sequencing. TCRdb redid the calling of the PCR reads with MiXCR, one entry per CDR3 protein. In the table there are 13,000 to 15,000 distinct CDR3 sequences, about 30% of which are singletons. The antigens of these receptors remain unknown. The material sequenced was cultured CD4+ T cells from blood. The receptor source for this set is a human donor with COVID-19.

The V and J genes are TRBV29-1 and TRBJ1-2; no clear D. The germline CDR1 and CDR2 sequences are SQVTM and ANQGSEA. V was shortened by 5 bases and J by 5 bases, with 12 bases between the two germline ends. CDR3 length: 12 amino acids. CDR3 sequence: CSVNGVGYGYTF. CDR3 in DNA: TGCAGCGTTAATGGGGTAGGGTATGGCTACACCTTC.

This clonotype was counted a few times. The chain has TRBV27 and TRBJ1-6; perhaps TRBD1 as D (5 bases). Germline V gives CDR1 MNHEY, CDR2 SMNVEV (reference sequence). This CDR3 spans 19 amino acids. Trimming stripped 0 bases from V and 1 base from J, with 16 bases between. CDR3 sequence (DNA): TGTGCCAGCAGTTTATCACCGAGCCTGGGGGTTTCCTATAATTCACCCCTCCACTTT. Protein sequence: CASSLSPSLGVSYNSPLHF.

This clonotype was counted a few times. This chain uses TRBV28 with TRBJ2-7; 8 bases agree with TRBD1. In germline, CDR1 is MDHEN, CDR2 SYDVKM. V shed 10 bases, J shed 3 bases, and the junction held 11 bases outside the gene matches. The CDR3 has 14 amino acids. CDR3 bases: TGTGCCATCAACGACAGGGGAGGCTTCTACGAGCAGTACTTC. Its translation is CAINDRGGFYEQYF.

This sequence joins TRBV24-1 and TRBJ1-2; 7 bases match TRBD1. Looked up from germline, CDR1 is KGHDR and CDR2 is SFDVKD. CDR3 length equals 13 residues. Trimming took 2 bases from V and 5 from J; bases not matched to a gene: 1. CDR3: CATSDSGQYGYTF. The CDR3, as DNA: TGTGCCACCAGTGATTCGGGACAGTATGGCTACACCTTC.

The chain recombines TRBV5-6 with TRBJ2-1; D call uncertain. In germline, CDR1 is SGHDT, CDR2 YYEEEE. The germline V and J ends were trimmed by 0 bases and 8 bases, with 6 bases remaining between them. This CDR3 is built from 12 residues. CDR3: CASSLDLDEQFF. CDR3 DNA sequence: TGTGCCAGCAGCTTGGACTTGGATGAGCAGTTCTTC.

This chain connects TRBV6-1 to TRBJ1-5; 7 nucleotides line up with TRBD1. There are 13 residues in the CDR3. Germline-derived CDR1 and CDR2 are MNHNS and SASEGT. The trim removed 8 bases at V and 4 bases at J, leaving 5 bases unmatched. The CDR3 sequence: CASSGQRNQPQHF. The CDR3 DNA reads TGTGCCAGCTCGGGACAGAGGAATCAGCCCCAGCATTTT.

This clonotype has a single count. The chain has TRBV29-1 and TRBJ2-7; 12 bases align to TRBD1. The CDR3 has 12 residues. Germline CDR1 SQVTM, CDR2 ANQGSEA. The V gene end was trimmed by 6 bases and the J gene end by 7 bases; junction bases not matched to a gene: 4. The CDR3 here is CSVGQGADEQYF. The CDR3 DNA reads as TGCAGCGTGGGACAGGGGGCGGATGAGCAGTACTTC.

The CDR3 here is CASSVGSRAATDTQYF. The CDR3 DNA reads TGTGCCAGCAGCGTAGGGTCTAGGGCGGCCACCGATACGCAGTATTTT. The chain couples TRBV9 to TRBJ2-3; D uncertain. Germline V CDR1 and CDR2: SGDLS, YYNGEE. The CDR3 spans 16 residues. The ends were cut back, 0 bases at V and 6 bases at J, with 17 bases in the middle.

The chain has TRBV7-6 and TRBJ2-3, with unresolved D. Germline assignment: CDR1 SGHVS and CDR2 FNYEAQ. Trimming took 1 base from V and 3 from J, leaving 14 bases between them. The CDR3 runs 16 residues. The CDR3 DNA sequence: TGTGCCAGCAGCTTAGAGGCCAGCCTTTCGACAGATACGCAGTATTTT. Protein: CASSLEASLSTDTQYF.

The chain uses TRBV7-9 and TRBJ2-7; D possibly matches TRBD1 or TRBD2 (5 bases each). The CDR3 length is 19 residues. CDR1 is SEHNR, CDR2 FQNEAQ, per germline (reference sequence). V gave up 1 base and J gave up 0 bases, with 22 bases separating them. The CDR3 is CASSLGKGTVKGRSYEQYF. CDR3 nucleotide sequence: TGTGCCAGCAGCTTAGGTAAGGGGACGGTGAAGGGGCGCTCCTACGAGCAGTACTTC.

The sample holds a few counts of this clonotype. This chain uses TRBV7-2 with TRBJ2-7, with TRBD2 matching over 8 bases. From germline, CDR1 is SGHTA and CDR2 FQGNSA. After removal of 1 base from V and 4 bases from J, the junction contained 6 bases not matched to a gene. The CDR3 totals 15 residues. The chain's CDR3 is CASSLDPGGPYEQYF. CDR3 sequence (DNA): TGTGCCAGCAGCTTAGACCCGGGGGGGCCGTACGAGCAGTACTTC. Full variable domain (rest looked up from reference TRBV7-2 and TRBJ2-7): GAGVSQSPSNKVTEKGKDVELRCDPISGHTALYWYRQSLGQGLEFLIYFQGNSAPDKSGLPSDRFSAERTGGSVSTLTIQRTQQEDSAVYLCASSLDPGGPYEQYFGPGTRLTVT.

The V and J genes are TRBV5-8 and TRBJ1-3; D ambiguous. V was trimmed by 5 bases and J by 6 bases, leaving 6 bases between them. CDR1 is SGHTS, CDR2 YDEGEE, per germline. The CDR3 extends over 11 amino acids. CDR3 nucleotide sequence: TGTGCCAGCAGATTCACAAACACCATATATTTT. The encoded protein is CASRFTNTIYF.

In nucleotides, the CDR3 is TGTGCCAGCAGCTTGGCACGCGAGGAAGGCTACACCTTC. Residues: CASSLAREEGYTF. The chain recombines TRBV5-4 with TRBJ1-2; D is unclear. Trimming took 0 bases from V and 8 from J, leaving 11 bases between them. CDR3 length: 13 residues. In germline, CDR1 is SGHNT, CDR2 YYREEE (reference sequence).

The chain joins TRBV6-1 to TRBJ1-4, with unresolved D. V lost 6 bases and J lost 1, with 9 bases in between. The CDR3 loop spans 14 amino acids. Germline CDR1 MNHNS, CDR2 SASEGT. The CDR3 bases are TGTGCCAGCAGCAAGAGGAGAACTAATGAAAAACTGTTTTTT. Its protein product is CASSKRRTNEKLFF.

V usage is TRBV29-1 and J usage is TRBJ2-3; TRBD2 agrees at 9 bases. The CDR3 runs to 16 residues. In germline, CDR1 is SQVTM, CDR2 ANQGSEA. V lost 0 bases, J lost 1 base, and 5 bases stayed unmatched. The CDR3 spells CSVEDRAGGRTDTQYF. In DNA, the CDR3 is TGCAGCGTTGAAGATCGAGCGGGGGGTCGCACAGATACGCAGTATTTT.

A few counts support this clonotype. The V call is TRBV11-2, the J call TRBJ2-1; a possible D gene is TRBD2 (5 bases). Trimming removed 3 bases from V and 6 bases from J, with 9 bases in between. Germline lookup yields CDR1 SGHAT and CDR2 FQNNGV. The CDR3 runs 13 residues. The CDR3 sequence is CASSFTEGNEQFF. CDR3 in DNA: TGTGCCAGCAGCTTCACAGAGGGCAATGAGCAGTTCTTC.

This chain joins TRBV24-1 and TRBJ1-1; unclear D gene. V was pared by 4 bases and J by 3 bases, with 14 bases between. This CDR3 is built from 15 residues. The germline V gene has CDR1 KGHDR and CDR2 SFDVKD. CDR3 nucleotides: TGTGCCACCAGTGACCCCAAAGGGTCGCACACTGAAGCTTTCTTT. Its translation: CATSDPKGSHTEAFF.

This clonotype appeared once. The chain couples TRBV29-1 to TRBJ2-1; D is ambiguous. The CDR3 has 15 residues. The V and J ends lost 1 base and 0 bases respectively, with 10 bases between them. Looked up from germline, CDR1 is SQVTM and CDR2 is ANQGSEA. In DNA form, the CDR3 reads TGCAGCGTTGAAGTAGTGCAGAGCTCCTACAATGAGCAGTTCTTC. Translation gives CSVEVVQSSYNEQFF.

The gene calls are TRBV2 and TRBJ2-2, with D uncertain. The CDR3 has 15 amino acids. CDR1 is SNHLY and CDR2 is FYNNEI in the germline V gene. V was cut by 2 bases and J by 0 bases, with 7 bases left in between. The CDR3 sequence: CASSERRTNTGELFF. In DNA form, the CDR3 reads TGTGCCAGCAGTGAACGTCGGACGAACACCGGGGAGCTGTTTTTT. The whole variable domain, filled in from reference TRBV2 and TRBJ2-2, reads EPEVTQTPSHQVTQMGQEVILRCVPISNHLYFYWYRQILGQKVEFLVSFYNNEISEKSEIFDDQFSVERPDGSNFTLKIRSTKLEDSAMYFCASSERRTNTGELFFGEGSRLTVL.

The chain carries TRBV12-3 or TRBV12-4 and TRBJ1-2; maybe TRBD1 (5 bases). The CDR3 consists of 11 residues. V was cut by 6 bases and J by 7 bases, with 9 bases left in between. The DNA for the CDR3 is TGTGCCAGCAGCGGGAGGGGTGGCTACACCTTC. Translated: CASSGRGGYTF.

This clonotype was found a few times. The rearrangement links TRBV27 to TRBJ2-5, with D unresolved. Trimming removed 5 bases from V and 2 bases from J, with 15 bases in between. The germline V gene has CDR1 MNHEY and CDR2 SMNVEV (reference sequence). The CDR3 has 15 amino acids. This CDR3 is CASSHISLTQETQYF. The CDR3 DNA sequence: TGTGCCAGCAGTCACATCAGCTTAACTCAAGAGACCCAGTACTTC.

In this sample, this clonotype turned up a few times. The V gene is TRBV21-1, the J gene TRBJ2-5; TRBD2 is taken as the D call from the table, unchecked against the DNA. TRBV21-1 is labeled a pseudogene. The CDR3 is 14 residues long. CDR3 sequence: CASSKPKRRETQYF. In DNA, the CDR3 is TGTGCCAGCAGCAAACCAAAGCGGCGGGAGACCCAGTACTTC.